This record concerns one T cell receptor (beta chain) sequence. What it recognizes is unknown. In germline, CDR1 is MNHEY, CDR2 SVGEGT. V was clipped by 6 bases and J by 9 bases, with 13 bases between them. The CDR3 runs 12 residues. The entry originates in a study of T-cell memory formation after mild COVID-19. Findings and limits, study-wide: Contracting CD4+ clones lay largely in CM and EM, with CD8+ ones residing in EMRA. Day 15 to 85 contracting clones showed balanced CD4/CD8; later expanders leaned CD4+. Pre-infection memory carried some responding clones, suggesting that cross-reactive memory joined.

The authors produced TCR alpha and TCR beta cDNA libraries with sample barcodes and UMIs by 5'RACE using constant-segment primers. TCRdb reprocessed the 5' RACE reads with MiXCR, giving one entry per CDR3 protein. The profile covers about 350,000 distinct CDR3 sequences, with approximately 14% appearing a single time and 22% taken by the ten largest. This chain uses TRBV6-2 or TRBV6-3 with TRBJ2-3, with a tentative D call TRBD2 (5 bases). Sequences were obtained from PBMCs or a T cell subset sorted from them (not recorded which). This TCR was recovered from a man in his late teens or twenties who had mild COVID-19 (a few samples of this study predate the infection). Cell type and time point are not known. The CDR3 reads CASSPSERTQYF. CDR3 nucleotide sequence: TGTGCCAGCAGCCCCTCCGAGCGGACGCAGTATTTT.